Listed below are T cell receptor beta chains from one sample, sequenced in a study of OX40 agonist ivuxolimab in advanced cancers. Some clones are missing from TCRdb's copy, which holds only in-frame ones; the method was immunoSEQ multiplex PCR. The sample has about 22,000 clones, nearly 90% seen once. Sample: CD4+ or CD8+ T cells sorted from blood, taken in a trial of the OX40 agonist ivuxolimab. These receptors came from an adult with an advanced solid tumor such as melanoma, head and neck, liver or kidney cancer. CDR3s include the opening cysteine and the closing phenylalanine or tryptophan. The D gene is left open where the match is weak. The size of a clone is reported for some rows only, either as once, few or many, or as a class for expanded clones.

>19|TRBD2|TRBJ2-5|TRBV4-3|-
CASSQEKLAGGHLGETQYF
TGCGCCAGCAGCCAAGAAAAACTAGCGGGAGGTCATTTAGGAGAGACCCAGTACTTC
>16|TRBD2|TRBJ2-1|TRBV19|-
CASSKGTGGTYNEQFF
TGTGCCAGTAGCAAGGGGACGGGAGGGACCTACAATGAGCAGTTCTTC
>17|TRBD1|TRBJ1-1|TRBV13|-
CASSLGLFTGDNTEAFF
TGTGCCAGCAGCTTAGGCCTTTTTACAGGGGACAACACTGAAGCTTTCTTT
>15|TRBD1|TRBJ2-5|TRBV7-6|-
CASSSTGLAPETQYF
TGTGCCAGCAGCTCGACAGGGTTAGCCCCAGAGACCCAGTACTTC
>14|-|TRBJ1-4|TRBV29-1|-
CSVVGVGTNEKLFF
TGCAGCGTTGTCGGGGTTGGAACTAATGAAAAACTGTTTTTT
>15|TRBD1|TRBJ1-2|TRBV19|-
CASSTGGFVLYGYTF
TGTGCCAGTAGTACAGGGGGTTTTGTACTGTATGGCTACACCTTC
>21|TRBD2|TRBJ2-1|TRBV28|-
CASSFGTSGRSYKSSYNEQFF
TGTGCCAGCAGTTTTGGGACTAGCGGAAGGTCCTATAAAAGCTCCTACAATGAGCAGTTCTTC
>17|-|TRBJ2-1|TRBV19|-
CASSISLGAGLYNEQFF
TGTGCCAGTAGTATTTCCCTCGGGGCAGGTCTCTACAATGAGCAGTTCTTC
>16|-|TRBJ1-1|TRBV11-2|-
CASSLSPADMNTEAFF
TGTGCCAGCAGCTTGTCACCGGCAGACATGAACACTGAAGCTTTCTTT
>13|-|TRBJ2-7|TRBV11-2|-
CASSLALAYEQYF
TGTGCCAGCAGCTTAGCCCTAGCCTACGAGCAGTACTTC
>15|TRBD2|TRBJ2-1|TRBV13|once
CASSLGVAGYNEQFF
TGTGCCAGCAGCTTAGGGGTAGCGGGGTACAATGAGCAGTTCTTC
>14|-|TRBJ2-3|TRBV7-2|-
CASSSGLSTDTQYF
TGTGCCAGCAGCTCGGGACTGTCCACAGATACGCAGTATTTT
>18|TRBD2|TRBJ2-5|TRBV4-3|-
CASSQESGLAGYQETQYF
TGCGCCAGCAGCCAAGAGTCGGGACTAGCGGGTTACCAAGAGACCCAGTACTTC
>14|-|TRBJ2-7|TRBV5-1|once
CASSLVVFTYEQYF
TGCGCCAGCAGCTTGGTCGTCTTCACCTACGAGCAGTACTTC
>17|TRBD2|TRBJ2-5|TRBV27|-
CASSFTHIAGGEETQYF
TGTGCCAGCAGTTTTACACATATAGCGGGAGGGGAAGAGACCCAGTACTTC
>16|TRBD1|TRBJ1-2|TRBV5-4|-
CASSLGGTGVYYGYTF
TGTGCCAGCAGCTTGGGCGGGACAGGGGTGTACTATGGCTACACCTTC
>17|-|TRBJ2-3|TRBV9|once
CASSVVESGTPTDTQYF
TGTGCCAGCAGCGTAGTGGAATCGGGAACGCCCACAGATACGCAGTATTTT
>14|TRBD2|TRBJ2-1|TRBV19|-
CASSIGLAGVEQFF
TGTGCCAGTAGTATTGGACTAGCGGGAGTAGAGCAGTTCTTC
>15|TRBD1|TRBJ2-1|TRBV7-9|once
CASSFPGQGNNEQFF
TGTGCCAGCAGCTTCCCGGGACAGGGGAACAATGAGCAGTTCTTC
>12|-|TRBJ2-1|TRBV7-8|-
CASSLGTGEQFF
TGTGCCAGCAGCTTGGGGACGGGGGAGCAGTTCTTC
>15|TRBD2|TRBJ2-5|TRBV5-4|-
CASSTGLAGWETQYF
TGTGCCAGCAGCACGGGACTAGCGGGATGGGAGACCCAGTACTTC
>17|-|TRBJ1-1|TRBV9|-
CASSVAPGATLNTEAFF
TGTGCCAGCAGCGTAGCTCCAGGGGCCACCTTGAACACTGAAGCTTTCTTT
>14|-|TRBJ2-7|TRBV11-3|-
CASSLPGLGYEQYF
TGTGCCAGCAGCCTTCCGGGGTTGGGGTACGAGCAGTACTTC
>16|-|TRBJ2-7|TRBV6-5|-
CASSYPPSRRSYEQYF
TGTGCCAGCAGTTACCCGCCGAGCCGGAGATCCTACGAGCAGTACTTC
>15|TRBD2|TRBJ2-1|TRBV29-1|-
CSGGGLAPSRVEQFF
TGCAGCGGTGGGGGACTAGCGCCCAGTCGAGTGGAGCAGTTCTTC
>12|TRBD1|TRBJ1-5|TRBV19|-
CASGTGAQPQHF
TGTGCCTCCGGGACAGGGGCTCAGCCCCAGCATTTT
>14|-|TRBJ1-1|TRBV13|few
CASSPGQRAAEAFF
TGTGCCAGCAGCCCCGGACAGAGGGCTGCTGAAGCTTTCTTT
>13|-|TRBJ2-7|TRBV5-1|medium-sized
CASSFGQTYEQYF
TGCGCCAGCAGCTTCGGACAGACCTACGAGCAGTACTTC
>15|TRBD1|TRBJ2-7|TRBV19|-
CASSPGQGAFYEQYF
TGTGCCAGTAGTCCGGGACAGGGGGCCTTCTACGAGCAGTACTTC
>14|TRBD2|TRBJ2-7|TRBV13|-
CASSPLAGVYEQYF
TGTGCCAGCAGCCCATTAGCGGGAGTCTACGAGCAGTACTTC
>13|-|TRBJ2-3|TRBV2|-
CASSAYDADTQYF
TGTGCCAGCAGTGCCTACGATGCAGATACGCAGTATTTT
>17|TRBD1|TRBJ2-1|TRBV29-1|-
CSVEGQGLGSSYNEQFF
TGCAGCGTTGAGGGACAGGGGCTAGGTAGCTCCTACAATGAGCAGTTCTTC
>12|-|TRBJ2-2|TRBV7-7|-
CASSQKTGELFF
TGTGCCAGCAGCCAAAAAACCGGGGAGCTGTTTTTT
>13|-|TRBJ1-2|TRBV7-6|-
CASSLSPSDGYTF
TGTGCCAGCAGCTTAAGCCCATCGGATGGCTACACCTTC
>16|-|TRBJ1-5|TRBV10-2|few
CASTEWGAAGNQPQHF
TGCGCCAGCACTGAATGGGGGGCTGCGGGCAATCAGCCCCAGCATTTT
>16|TRBD2|TRBJ2-7|TRBV7-9|-
CASGRGDGSYPNEQYF
TGTGCCAGTGGACGGGGGGACGGGAGCTACCCCAACGAGCAGTACTTC
>18|-|TRBJ1-5|TRBV5-1|-
CASSLAPIGDLGNQPQHF
TGCGCCAGCAGCTTGGCTCCGATTGGCGACCTGGGCAATCAGCCCCAGCATTTT
>14|-|TRBJ2-5|TRBV5-8|few
CASSGGGLQETQYF
TGTGCCAGCAGCGGGGGGGGCTTACAAGAGACCCAGTACTTC
>10|-|TRBJ2-7|TRBV30|-
CAWGGYEQYF
TGTGCCTGGGGAGGCTACGAGCAGTACTTC
>16|-|TRBJ2-1|TRBV19|-
CASSILGISARNEQFF
TGTGCCAGTAGTATCTTGGGTATCTCAGCGCGGAATGAGCAGTTCTTC
>11|-|TRBJ1-1|TRBV7-8|-
CASSSSAEAFF
TGTGCCAGCAGCTCCTCAGCTGAAGCTTTCTTT
>20|-|TRBJ2-1|TRBV21-1|-
CASSIGLAGARGSSYNEQFF
TGTGCCAGCAGCATTGGACTAGCGGGAGCAAGAGGGAGCTCCTACAATGAGCAGTTCTTC
>15|TRBD1|TRBJ2-7|TRBV30|-
CAWSPTGTGLFEQYF
TGTGCCTGGAGCCCCACCGGGACAGGGCTTTTCGAGCAGTACTTC
>15|TRBD2|TRBJ2-7|TRBV7-6|few
CASSLALAGANEQYF
TGTGCCAGCAGCTTAGCCCTAGCGGGAGCTAACGAGCAGTACTTC
>16|-|TRBJ2-2|TRBV9|once
CASSVDQGIGTGELFF
TGTGCCAGCAGCGTAGATCAGGGGATCGGCACCGGGGAGCTGTTTTTT
>13|-|TRBJ2-5|TRBV11-3|-
CASRSRDLETQYF
TGTGCCAGCAGAAGTAGGGACCTAGAGACCCAGTACTTC